This T cell receptor (beta chain) appears in the sequencing data of a study of T cell responses to AZD1222 COVID-19 vaccine. The CDR3 has 15 amino acids. Germline assignment: CDR1 LNHDA and CDR2 SQIVND (reference sequence). Between the trimmed V and J ends, which lost 3 bases and 0 bases, there was a span of 12 bases. Assay used: immunoSEQ multiplex PCR; TCRdb lists only in-frame clones, some missing. The sample has roughly 100,000 clones, 75% to 90% seen once. The chain links TRBV19 to TRBJ2-7; D tentatively fits TRBD1 or TRBD2 (6 bases each). Sequenced material: peripheral blood, taken 28 days after the second AZD1222 dose. This receptor was identified in an adult who received the AZD1222 COVID-19 vaccine. CDR3 in amino acids: CASSIGRGGSYEQYF. CDR3 in DNA: TGTGCCAGTAGTATCGGCAGGGGAGGCTCCTACGAGCAGTACTTC.